The source of this T cell receptor beta chain is a study of Ad26.COV2.S vaccination and SARS-CoV-2 variants. The study's findings and limits: It was found that vaccine and placebo recipients had similar non-spike TCR breadth. Possible underestimation of total T cell responses by the TCR breadth and depth analyses was noted.

With 0 bases removed from V and 5 bases from J, the gap between germline ends came to 5 bases. The CDR3 extends over 14 amino acids. Germline V gene sequence: CDR1 MNHEY, CDR2 SMNVEV (reference sequence). The protocol was immunoSEQ multiplex PCR, while the TCRdb copy is restricted to in-frame clones and leaves out a portion. This sample has 350,000 to 500,000 clones, with about 90% found just once. As to treatment: around 19 received Ad26.COV2.S at low or high dose, single or two shots; 5 received placebo; per-sample allocation not given. The samples date from day 63 after the first vaccine or placebo injection. An Ad26 vector expressing Wuhan-strain SARS-CoV-2 spike served as the vaccine. With respect to this clone: Its antigen remains unidentified.

The chain joins TRBV27 to TRBJ1-6; no firm D call. The TCR comes from a person between 18 and 59 years old who received the Ad26.COV2.S COVID-19 vaccine or a placebo. The sample here was peripheral blood, taken in a trial of Ad26.COV2.S vaccine versus placebo. CDR3 DNA sequence: TGTGCCAGCAGTTTATCGTGGGATAATTCACCCCTCCACTTT. This translates into CASSLSWDNSPLHF.